This T cell receptor (beta chain) was identified during a study of early T cells in non-severe SARS-CoV-2 infection. TCRdb re-derived calls from the 5' RACE reads in MiXCR, one entry per CDR3 protein. Here the sample spans around 30,000 distinct CDR3 sequences, about 5.7% being singletons. This clonotype was observed at least ten times. Trimming removed 3 bases from V and 4 bases from J; junction bases left unmatched: 3. The CDR3 is 14 amino acids. The V and J genes are TRBV12-3 or TRBV12-4 and TRBJ1-2; 9 bases line up with TRBD1. Sequencing used whole blood. The origin of this receptor is an adult who was a healthcare worker with PCR-confirmed SARS-CoV-2 infection or an uninfected control (not recorded which). CDR3 protein: CASSFRGQGYGYTF. The CDR3 DNA follows: TGTGCCAGCAGTTTTAGGGGACAGGGCTATGGCTACACCTTC.